The present T cell receptor beta chain was sequenced within a study of T cells after yellow fever vaccination. Trimming removed 0 bases from V and 7 bases from J, with 5 bases in between. Germline V gene lookup returns CDR1 KGHSH and CDR2 LQKENI. This CDR3 is built from 12 residues. Study-wide results and caveats: Reappearance after the booster was seen for most primary-vaccination clones, at 95% to 97% CD4 and 85% to 90% CD8.

This clonotype was seen a few times. Its antigen is unknown. TCRdb independently ran MiXCR on the 5' RACE reads; one entry per CDR3 protein. Seen here are some 300,000 distinct CDR3 sequences, 3.6% observed once, and the top ten hold about a quarter. V is TRBV18 and J is TRBJ2-3; D is unclear. The receptor's source is a man younger than 30 who received the YFV17D yellow fever vaccine. The sequences come from PBMCs, collected on the day of the yellow fever booster vaccination. DNA for the CDR3: TGTGCCAGCTCACCACCCTATAATACGCAGTATTTT. Translating it yields CASSPPYNTQYF.